This entry is about one T cell receptor beta chain. Its antigen remains unknown. The investigators reverse transcribed all of the isolated RNA, so they sequenced expressed TCRB transcripts. Each sample of naive, central memory or regulatory T cells had, on average, roughly 3.5 million reads. Measured with immunoSEQ multiplex PCR; TCRdb has only the in-frame clones, and not every one. The table records 150,000 or so clones, about 8.1% of them present only once. This record belongs to a study of beta chain features in type 1 diabetes. General study results and limits: Shortening that was moderate but significant affected the TCRB CDR3s of Type 1 diabetes patients in all four CD4+ subsets. Across patients, naive, central memory and Treg TCRB repertoires exhibited apparently greater similarity than was observed across healthy donors.

This CDR3 contains 13 residues. J gave up 3 bases and V 6 bases, and 8 bases lay outside the gene matches. In germline, CDR1 is SQVTM, CDR2 ANQGSEA. Every sorted population was more than 95% pure. V is TRBV29-1 and J is TRBJ2-7; the match to TRBD1 covers 7 bases. The source material was central memory CD4+ T cells from blood. The clonotype was recovered from a woman aged 18-29 years with type 1 diabetes. The CDR3 reads CSVADRVIYEQYF. In nucleotides, the CDR3 is TGCAGCGTGGCTGACAGGGTCATCTACGAGCAGTACTTC.